This T cell receptor beta chain stems from a study of blood T cell repertoires in COVID-19 (dated by TCRdb to about 2020). Background on the whole study: Samples from collaborators originated in the United States, Italy and Spain and spanned both the acute and convalescent phases of COVID-19. The samples were drawn from two sources: the first 160 participants of the ongoing ImmuneRACE study, and 950 to 1,500 subjects contributed by 6 global collaborators. The dataset comprised deeply sampled blood TCRbeta repertoires from subjects exposed to, actively infected with, or recovered from COVID-19. The prospective study material was composed of cDNA or gDNA derived from T cells, B-cell-depleted T cells, or PBMCs. Where available, HLA class I and class II types were obtained from metadata supplied by the sample provider rather than from assay-based typing. The sample metadata nearly always contained a de-identified subject ID, COVID-19 status, age in years and sex. The repertoires were made available in a free public database intended to serve as a resource for research on the immune response to SARS-CoV-2.

V and J are truncated by 5 bases and 2 bases respectively, leaving an intervening sequence of 12 bases. CDR1 and CDR2 were assigned from the germline V gene as SNHLY and FYNNEI. The CDR3 runs 14 residues from the cysteine to the phenylalanine. CDR3 DNA only is kept here, 42 bases in frame from base 1. Comment on this clone: There is no known antigen for this receptor. One base away there is no much larger clone; base qualities are not given.

The immunoSEQ Assay, a bias-controlled multiplex PCR, was used to amplify TCRbeta CDR3 regions from genomic DNA. The authors' pipeline ran thus. The number of nucleated cells in each sample was estimated from the amplification of reference gene primers within the assay. To quantify the absolute abundance of each unique TCRbeta CDR3 rearrangement, sequence reads were collapsed and filtered. For each sample, productive Simpson clonality was calculated by taking the square root of Simpson's diversity index across productive rearrangements. TCRdb's version of the immuneACCESS table is confined to in-frame rearrangements and falls short of the full clone set. An unresolved V gene accounts for under half of the shortfall where checked; the remainder is of unknown origin. V and J calls plus clone size are reproduced from that table; the DNA served to infer D and trimming. Across this sample there are roughly 200,000 clones, with around 90% seen only once. 1.2% of the sample comes from the top ten.

Enrolling through a virtual design, the prospective study's participants ranged in age from roughly 18 to 100 years and lived across some 22 United States geographic areas. To assign participants to cohorts, the prospective study relied on clinical history that participants themselves reported in a screening survey and a study questionnaire. Recovered participants in ImmuneRACE Cohort 3 were defined as having two consecutive negative NP/OP PCR tests, clearance from a healthcare professional, or resolution of symptoms. In the prospective study, mobile phlebotomists collected whole blood, serum and a nasopharyngeal or oropharyngeal swab from each participant. Prospective study participants could optionally give additional blood draws and questionnaires over an approximately two-month period. Blood samples from the prospective study were shipped frozen or at room temperature prior to DNA extraction.

Study-wide findings and limitations: Clinical and demographic metadata were provided uncurated, with the amount varying by source and participant.

This clonotype originated in a young man who had recovered from COVID-19. The sequenced material came from PBMCs or T cells enriched from blood (not recorded which). The rearrangement combines TRBV2 with TRBJ1-1; the D gene is perhaps TRBD1, from 6 matching bases. The base sequence is TGTGCCAGCAGTCAAAGGACAGTCAACACTGAAGCTTTCTTT. This codes for CASSQRTVNTEAFF.